The 28 T cell receptor beta chains given below trace back to one sample, sequenced in a study of shared clonotypes between healthy human individuals. TCRdb keeps only in-frame clones here, not all; method: immunoSEQ multiplex PCR. The sample lists 450,000 to 600,000 clones, roughly 78% seen once, with 10% to 15% in the top ten. Sequenced: PBMCs. The receptor source for this set is a woman between 35 and 50 years old in good health. Some clones in this sample may be carry-over from other donors' samples.

The chain recombines TRBV6-5 with TRBJ2-3, with D possibly being TRBD2 (5 bases). Germline V gene sequence: CDR1 MNHEY, CDR2 SVGAGI. Trimming pared 6 bases from V and 2 bases from J, leaving 9 bases between. The CDR3 is 13 residues long. CDR3 coding DNA: TGTGCCAGCAGAGCCGGGGTCACAGATACGCAGTATTTT. Translated: CASRAGVTDTQYF.

V is TRBV7-6 and J is TRBJ2-5; 7 bases fit TRBD1. This CDR3 spans 15 amino acids. From germline, CDR1 is SGHVS and CDR2 FNYEAQ. Unmatched junction bases numbered 6, after V lost 5 bases and J lost 0 bases. The CDR3 DNA reads as TGTGCCAGCAGCAAAGGGACAGATTACCAAGAGACCCAGTACTTC. Amino acid sequence: CASSKGTDYQETQYF.

This clone was counted a few times. V gene TRBV19 combines with J gene TRBJ2-2, with TRBD1 matching over 10 bases. This CDR3 is built from 15 residues. The germline CDR1 and CDR2 sequences are LNHDA and SQIVND (reference sequence). The V gene end was trimmed by 4 bases and the J gene end by 5 bases; junction bases not matched to a gene: 4. The CDR3 DNA reads as TGTGCCAGTAGTAGACAGGGGGCGAGAACCGGGGAGCTGTTTTTT. Its protein is CASSRQGARTGELFF. Drawing the rest from reference TRBV19 and TRBJ2-2, the complete variable domain is DGGITQSPKYLFRKEGQNVTLSCEQNLNHDAMYWYRQDPGQGLRLIYYSQIVNDFQKGDIAEGYSVSREKKESFPLTVTSAQKNPTAFYLCASSRQGARTGELFFGEGSRLTVL.

The sample holds many counts of this clone. The rearrangement joins TRBV4-3 to TRBJ1-1, with D possibly being TRBD1 (5 bases). The CDR3 covers 14 residues. V dropped 4 bases and J dropped 1 base, with 10 bases sitting between them. CDR1 is LGHNA and CDR2 is YSLEER in the germline V gene. In nucleotides, the CDR3 is TGCGCCAGCAGCCTCACAGGTGGGAACACTGAAGCTTTCTTT. The encoded protein is CASSLTGGNTEAFF.

Ten or more counts support this clone. This sequence joins TRBV27 and TRBJ1-1, with 7 bases identical to TRBD1. The J segment lost 7 bases and the V segment lost 4 bases, leaving 9 bases of the junction unmatched. The germline gives CDR1 MNHEY, CDR2 SMNVEV (reference sequence). This CDR3 is built from 14 residues. As DNA, the CDR3 is TGTGCCAGCAGTTGGGACAGCCCTGAGGGTGAAGCTTTCTTT. Translated, it gives CASSWDSPEGEAFF.

V is TRBV15 and J is TRBJ2-3, with a tentative D call TRBD1 (6 bases). Trimming took off 2 bases at V and 2 bases at J, with 17 bases between the two ends. The CDR3 contains 17 residues. Germline-derived CDR1 and CDR2 are LNHNV and YYDKDF (reference sequence). CDR3 nucleotides: TGTGCCACCAGCAGACAGACCTCGGGACAAGCCACAGATACGCAGTATTTT. Translated: CATSRQTSGQATDTQYF.

V and J are TRBV6-1 and TRBJ2-7, with D possibly matching TRBD2 (5 bases). V lost 3 bases and J lost 7, with 16 bases in between. The CDR3 consists of 14 residues. Looked up from germline, CDR1 is MNHNS and CDR2 is SASEGT. The CDR3 region is CASSDRRRSEEQYF. The CDR3 DNA reads as TGTGCCAGCAGTGATAGGAGGAGATCGGAAGAGCAGTACTTC.

The chain uses TRBV5-4 and TRBJ2-3, with 11 bases matching TRBD2. J lost 1 base, V lost 0 bases, and 7 bases had no gene match. Germline-derived CDR1 and CDR2 are SGHNT and YYREEE (reference sequence). The CDR3 loop spans 18 amino acids. The CDR3 region is CASSLVSSGRRGTDTQYF. DNA for the CDR3: TGTGCCAGCAGCTTGGTTTCTAGCGGGAGGCGAGGCACAGATACGCAGTATTTT.

This sequence joins TRBV5-4 and TRBJ2-1; a possible D gene is TRBD1 (5 bases). Germline assignment: CDR1 SGHNT and CDR2 YYREEE (reference sequence). The CDR3 is made up of 13 amino acids. The V end was cut by 1 base, the J end by 4 bases, with 6 bases between. The CDR3: CASSLSGYNEQFF. CDR3 DNA: TGTGCCAGCAGCTTGTCAGGGTACAATGAGCAGTTCTTC.

Comments on this clone: Without the conserved terminal phenylalanine or tryptophan, this CDR3 likely stems from a read error. It is unclear where the CDR3 begins or ends on the DNA, so no DNA is shown, and the CDR3 is as TCRdb lists it. The chain carries TRBV7-8 and TRBJ2-4; TRBD1 is taken as the D call from the table, unchecked against the DNA. Germline CDR1 reads SGHVS; CDR2 reads FQNEAQ. A total of 10 residues make up the CDR3, ends included. CDR3 in amino acids: CASIPGQGAG.

This clone was picked up many times. This rearrangement joins TRBV4-1 to TRBJ2-2; 10 bases align to TRBD1. Germline trimming cut 3 bases from V and 2 bases from J; bases unmatched to any gene: 6. CDR3 size: 17 residues. Germline V lookup: CDR1 MGHRA, CDR2 YSYEKL. The CDR3 sequence: CASSQSGTGVNTGELFF. For the CDR3, the DNA is TGCGCCAGCAGCCAGTCCGGGACAGGGGTTAACACCGGGGAGCTGTTTTTT.

The chain is built from TRBV20-1 and TRBJ2-5; D call uncertain. Germline V gene data show CDR1 as DFQATT and CDR2 as SNEGSKA (reference sequence). V was trimmed by 3 bases and J by 4 bases, leaving 6 bases between them. The CDR3 has 11 residues. CDR3 loop: CSARLPETQYF. CDR3 nucleotide sequence: TGCAGTGCTAGGTTGCCAGAGACCCAGTACTTC.

The V call is TRBV6-1, the J call TRBJ1-2; D possibly corresponds to TRBD1 (5 bases). Germline loops: CDR1 MNHNS, CDR2 SASEGT. Trimming shortened V by 4 bases and J by 0 bases, and 18 bases separated the two germline ends. This CDR3 is built from 17 residues. CDR3 protein: CASSARTRGLTNYGYTF. The DNA for the CDR3 is TGTGCCAGCAGTGCCCGGACAAGGGGATTGACTAACTATGGCTACACCTTC.

Only one count was recorded for this clone. The gene calls are TRBV19 and TRBJ1-4; D uncertain. The germline V gene encodes CDR1 LNHDA and CDR2 SQIVND (reference sequence). The CDR3 covers 14 residues. The V end lost 3 bases, the J end lost 0 bases, and 5 bases lay between the germline ends. In nucleotides, the CDR3 is TGTGCCAGTAGTATCGCGGCAACTAATGAAAAACTGTTTTTT. It translates to CASSIAATNEKLFF.

V gene TRBV6-1 combines with J gene TRBJ2-1; 7 positions agree with TRBD1. Germline CDR1 reads MNHNS; CDR2 reads SASEGT. This CDR3 comprises 13 residues. V gave up 5 bases and J gave up 8 bases; unmatched junction bases: 6. The CDR3 nucleotides are TGTGCCAGCAGTAACTCACAGGGGTATGAGCAGTTCTTC. Amino acids: CASSNSQGYEQFF.

The chain couples TRBV27 to TRBJ2-3; D gene unclear. The CDR3 has 13 residues. The germline CDR1 and CDR2 sequences are MNHEY and SMNVEV (reference sequence). Trimming left V 2 bases short and J 5 bases short, with 8 bases between. The CDR3 DNA follows: TGTGCCAGCAGTTTAAGGGCTAGAGATACGCAGTATTTT. It is translated as CASSLRARDTQYF.

This clone occurred once. This rearrangement joins TRBV28 to TRBJ1-2; D may be TRBD1 (5 bases). CDR1 is MDHEN and CDR2 is SYDVKM in the germline V gene. The CDR3 covers 13 residues. Trimming shortened V by 7 bases and J by 5 bases, and 14 bases separated the two germline ends. CDR3 sequence: CASKGGAQYGYTF. The CDR3 DNA reads as TGTGCCAGCAAAGGAGGGGCCCAGTATGGCTACACCTTC.

The chain is built from TRBV5-1 and TRBJ2-1, with 10 bases lining up with TRBD1. Germline loops: CDR1 SGHRS, CDR2 YFSETQ. With V trimmed by 2 bases and J by 5 bases, 7 bases remained unmatched. The CDR3 has 16 residues. CDR3: CASSFLSGTGDNEQFF. CDR3 DNA: TGCGCCAGCAGCTTTTTATCCGGGACAGGGGACAATGAGCAGTTCTTC.

This clone was detected many times. This chain links TRBV11-1 with TRBJ1-1, with a tentative D call TRBD1 (5 bases). The V end was cut by 5 bases, the J end by 0 bases, with 10 bases between. CDR3 length: 14 amino acids. Germline V CDR1 and CDR2: SGHAT, FQDESV (reference sequence). CDR3 bases: TGTGCCAGCAGCAAGACAGTCATGAACACTGAAGCTTTCTTT. Its translation: CASSKTVMNTEAFF.

This clone came up once. This rearrangement joins TRBV7-2 to TRBJ2-5; 15 bases map to TRBD2. Germline CDR1 SGHTA, CDR2 FQGNSA. The junction had 6 bases not matched to a gene; V was cut back by 5 bases and J by 2 bases. This CDR3 has 17 residues. The chain's CDR3 is CASSLSGLAGGQETQYF. DNA for the CDR3: TGTGCCAGCAGCCTATCGGGACTAGCGGGAGGACAAGAGACCCAGTACTTC.

A word on this clone: Within the sample, other DNA sequences also encode this same CDR3. CDR3 DNA sequence: TGTGCCAGCAGCCAAGGTTTAGGGGACACTGAAGCTTTCTTT. This translates into CASSQGLGDTEAFF. The V and J genes are TRBV4-2 and TRBJ1-1, with D possibly being TRBD1 (5 bases). In germline, CDR1 is LGHNA, CDR2 YNFKEQ. CDR3 size: 14 residues. Trimming shortened V by 1 base and J by 3 bases, and 9 bases separated the two germline ends.

This clone was recorded a few times. The chain employs TRBV4-3 and TRBJ1-4; D gene unclear. The CDR3 loop spans 15 amino acids. Trimming took 0 bases from V and 5 from J, leaving 10 bases between them. Germline CDR1 and CDR2: LGHNA and YSLEER. CDR3 sequence (DNA): TGCGCCAGCAGCCAAGATCGAGCCATAAATGAAAAACTGTTTTTT. Protein product: CASSQDRAINEKLFF.

The chain has TRBV9 and TRBJ1-1; the match to TRBD1 covers 7 bases. Trimming at V came to 3 bases and at J to 7 bases, leaving 6 bases not matched to a gene. Per germline, CDR1 SGDLS and CDR2 YYNGEE. This CDR3 comprises 13 residues. The CDR3 sequence: CASSAPGTVEAFF. In DNA, the CDR3 is TGTGCCAGCAGCGCTCCCGGGACAGTTGAAGCTTTCTTT.

The rearrangement links TRBV19 to TRBJ2-1; either TRBD1 or TRBD2 may supply D (5 bases each). This CDR3 is built from 14 residues. The V end was cut by 4 bases, the J end by 3 bases, with 10 bases between. CDR1 is LNHDA and CDR2 is SQIVND in the germline V gene (reference sequence). In DNA form, the CDR3 reads TGTGCCAGTAGTACCGGGACCTACTACAATGAGCAGTTCTTC. Protein sequence: CASSTGTYYNEQFF. Supplemented by reference TRBV19 and TRBJ2-1, the full variable domain reads DGGITQSPKYLFRKEGQNVTLSCEQNLNHDAMYWYRQDPGQGLRLIYYSQIVNDFQKGDIAEGYSVSREKKESFPLTVTSAQKNPTAFYLCASSTGTYYNEQFFGPGTRLTVL.

The V call is TRBV30, the J call TRBJ2-5; D is unresolved. The J call could be wrong; TRBJ2-7 is a better fit for the DNA end. The germline V gene encodes CDR1 GTSNPN and CDR2 SVGIG (reference sequence). This CDR3 region has 12 residues. CDR3 sequence: CAWSFGPYEQYF. CDR3 nucleotides: TGTGCCTGGAGTTTTGGCCCCTACGAGCAGTACTTC.

The chain has TRBV7-9 and TRBJ2-5; D is unclear. The germline CDR1 and CDR2 sequences are SEHNR and FQNEAQ (reference sequence). V was shortened by 4 bases and J by 1 base, with 7 bases between the two germline ends. CDR3 length: 13 residues. The CDR3 DNA is TGTGCCAGCAGCTCTCTGGGCCAAGAGACCCAGTACTTC. Amino acid sequence: CASSSLGQETQYF.

The chain carries TRBV6-4 and TRBJ2-2, with 10 bases identical to TRBD2. V trimming: 3 bases; J trimming: 1 base; junction bases outside the gene matches: 2. Germline assignment: CDR1 MRHNA and CDR2 SNTAGT. CDR3 size: 16 residues. CDR3 DNA: TGTGCCAGCAGTGAGAGCGGGAGGGTGAACACCGGGGAGCTGTTTTTT. This sequence encodes CASSESGRVNTGELFF.

Concerning this clone itself: A much larger clone lies a single base off, so this may be a read error. This specimen includes other DNA sequences encoding the same CDR3. This chain joins TRBV30 and TRBJ1-2; D is unclear. The V end lost 4 bases, the J end lost 5 bases, and 26 bases lay between the germline ends. This CDR3 contains 17 residues. Germline V lookup: CDR1 GTSNPN, CDR2 SVGIG (reference sequence). CDR3 nucleotides: TGTGCCTGGACCTTTAGGGAGTACCGCCTCGCCGGTTATGGCTACACCTTC. This sequence encodes CAWTFREYRLAGYGYTF.